Reported below is one T cell receptor beta chain. Its antigen is currently unknown. The sample originates from a study of cytomegalovirus exposure and HLA in healthy donors. Points from the study as a whole: A later analysis found TCR association rates differed by HLA locus, highest for DRB1 and lowest for HLA-C. Being productive about 90% or about 30% of the time was typical of most TCR beta V segments in an earlier analysis.

This PCR relied on a set of 60 Vbeta primers and 13 Jbeta primers. Sequencing used immunoSEQ multiplex PCR; TCRdb keeps in-frame clones, though not all of them. The table records 90,000 or so clones, approximately 71% of them present only once. V lost 5 bases, J lost 7 bases, and 9 bases lay in between. The CDR3 runs to 12 residues. Germline CDR1 is MNHEY and CDR2 is SMNVEV (reference sequence). The rearrangement uses TRBV27 and TRBJ1-5, with D perhaps matching TRBD1 (6 bases). The sequenced sample consisted of PBMCs. The sequence was collected from a woman between 18 and 30 years old in good health and CMV-seropositive. CDR3 in DNA: TGTGCCAGCAGTGGCCAGGGGCAGCCCCAGCATTTT. Its translation is CASSGQGQPQHF.